These 32 T cell receptor beta chains came from one sample sequenced in a study of blood T cell repertoires in COVID-19. TCRdb's table, derived via immunoSEQ multiplex PCR, lists solely in-frame clones and lacks some. The sample shows some 270,000 clones, approximately 85% of them seen only once. The sample taken for sequencing was PBMCs or T cells enriched from blood (not recorded which). The receptors were gathered from a woman between 50 and 59 years old with acute COVID-19.

The genes are TRBV10-3 and TRBJ1-2; weak D call: TRBD1 (6 bases). The germline V and J ends were trimmed by 10 bases and 2 bases, with 20 bases remaining between them. This CDR3 comprises 15 residues. The germline V gene has CDR1 ENHRY and CDR2 SYGVKD. CDR3 in DNA: TGTGCCACCCCCAAGGAAGGGGGTATAAACTATGGCTACACCTTC. Protein product: CATPKEGGINYGYTF.

This clone has a handful of counts. The chain uses TRBV7-8 and TRBJ1-2, with D perhaps matching TRBD1 (5 bases). Trimming left V 1 base short and J 3 bases short, with 12 bases between. The CDR3 is 15 residues long. CDR1 and CDR2 (germline): SGHVS, FQNEAQ. Here the CDR3 reads CASSLVSSGDYGYTF. Written as DNA, the CDR3 is TGTGCCAGCAGCTTAGTATCGTCGGGGGACTATGGCTACACCTTC.

This rearrangement joins TRBV19 to TRBJ1-4, with 10 bases lining up with TRBD1. Germline V gives CDR1 LNHDA, CDR2 SQIVND (reference sequence). The length of the CDR3 is 15 residues. V was clipped by 6 bases and J by 5 bases; unmatched bases: 6. This CDR3 reads CASRGQGIKNEKLFF. The CDR3 DNA reads TGTGCCAGTAGGGGACAGGGGATCAAAAATGAAAAACTGTTTTTT.

Here the CDR3 reads CASTLAGAHTDTQYF. For the CDR3, the DNA is TGTGCCAGCACCTTAGCGGGGGCCCACACAGATACGCAGTATTTT. The genes are TRBV27 and TRBJ2-3; TRBD2 agrees at 9 bases. The V gene end was trimmed by 7 bases and the J gene end by 2 bases; junction bases not matched to a gene: 7. CDR1 and CDR2 from the germline V gene are MNHEY and SMNVEV (reference sequence). The CDR3 loop spans 15 amino acids.

The CDR3 DNA reads as TGTGCCAGCAGTTGGGCCACCGGGGGGGGTATGGCTTTCTTT. Residues: CASSWATGGGMAFF. V gene TRBV6-2 or TRBV6-3 combines with J gene TRBJ1-1, with D possibly matching TRBD1 (5 bases). V was clipped by 4 bases and J by 11 bases, with 20 bases between them. Per germline, CDR1 MNHEY and CDR2 SVGEGT. CDR3 size: 14 residues.

The V and J genes are TRBV3-1 (or the pseudogene TRBV3-2) and TRBJ2-5, with D possibly TRBD2 on 6 matching bases. Germline V gene lookup returns CDR1 LGHDT and CDR2 YNNKEL (reference sequence). Trimming left V 7 bases short and J 5 bases short, with 11 bases between. CDR3 size: 12 residues. The CDR3 is CASTRGMETQYF. CDR3 in DNA: TGTGCCAGCACCCGGGGGATGGAGACCCAGTACTTC.

The rearrangement uses TRBV20-1 and TRBJ2-5; D gene uncertain. The CDR3 runs to 10 residues. From germline, CDR1 is DFQATT and CDR2 SNEGSKA (reference sequence). V was trimmed by 6 bases and J by 5 bases, leaving 7 bases between them. This CDR3 is CSAAHETQYF. CDR3 DNA: TGCAGTGCCGCGCACGAGACCCAGTACTTC.

V and J are TRBV7-2 and TRBJ1-1, with a weak D call TRBD1 (5 bases). The CDR3 loop spans 15 amino acids. Trimming removed 5 bases at V and 1 base at J, with 14 bases between. Germline V lookup: CDR1 SGHTA, CDR2 FQGNSA. CDR3 protein: CASSAFGGENTEAFF. The CDR3 DNA is TGTGCCAGCAGCGCCTTCGGGGGGGAGAACACTGAAGCTTTCTTT.

The V and J genes are TRBV5-1 and TRBJ1-3; 7 bases map to TRBD1. J gave up 2 bases and V 0 bases, and 2 bases lay outside the gene matches. Per the germline V gene, CDR1 is SGHRS and CDR2 is YFSETQ. This CDR3 has 15 amino acids. The CDR3 nucleotides are TGCGCCAGCAGCTTGGGGGACAGACCTGGAAACACCATATATTTT. It is translated as CASSLGDRPGNTIYF.

In this sample, this clone turned up a few times. The gene calls are TRBV2 and TRBJ2-3; a weak D match, TRBD2 (6 bases). V lost 10 bases and J lost 6, with 14 bases in between. CDR3 size: 12 residues. Germline lookup yields CDR1 SNHLY and CDR2 FYNNEI. CDR3: CATLRDSDTQYF. DNA of the CDR3: TGTGCCACCCTCCGGGACTCCGATACGCAGTATTTT.

DNA for the CDR3: TGTGCCAGCGGGAGAGTTTTGGGCAATCAGCCCCAGCATTTT. Its protein is CASGRVLGNQPQHF. V gene TRBV6-5 combines with J gene TRBJ1-5; no reliable D call. The germline V and J ends were trimmed by 8 bases and 2 bases, with 13 bases remaining between them. Germline CDR1 is MNHEY and CDR2 is SVGAGI. The CDR3 has 14 amino acids.

CDR3 residues: CAWSLTTGATEAFF. The CDR3 DNA sequence: TGTGCCTGGAGTTTGACCACAGGGGCCACTGAAGCTTTCTTT. The chain links TRBV30 to TRBJ1-1; 7 nucleotides match TRBD1. Per germline, CDR1 GTSNPN and CDR2 SVGIG (reference sequence). The CDR3 runs 14 residues. V dropped 2 bases and J dropped 4; count of bases not matched to a gene: 7.

This chain connects TRBV5-8 to TRBJ1-5; 7 bases line up with TRBD1. Per germline, CDR1 SGHTS and CDR2 YDEGEE. Germline trimming cut 0 bases from V and 5 bases from J; bases unmatched to any gene: 11. This CDR3 is built from 17 residues. In nucleotides, the CDR3 is TGTGCCAGCAGCTTGGATCCGGGACAGCCCCTTCATCAGCCCCAGCATTTT. Its translation: CASSLDPGQPLHQPQHF.

This clone was seen more than once but under ten times. The chain joins TRBV18 to TRBJ2-7; D is unclear. The CDR3 totals 14 residues. V was pared by 1 base and J by 0 bases, with 7 bases between. The germline CDR1 and CDR2 sequences are KGHSH and LQKENI. The chain's CDR3 is CASSPLKSSYEQYF. CDR3 DNA sequence: TGTGCCAGCTCACCACTGAAGAGCTCCTACGAGCAGTACTTC.

The J gene is TRBJ1-6, the V gene TRBV6-1; 10 bases fit TRBD1. Looked up from germline, CDR1 is MNHNS and CDR2 is SASEGT. The J segment lost 6 bases and the V segment lost 0 bases, leaving 8 bases of the junction unmatched. This CDR3 has 18 residues. CDR3 nucleotides: TGTGCCAGCAGTGAAGCCTTCGGGACAGGGGTCGTTAATTCACCCCTCCACTTT. Its translation is CASSEAFGTGVVNSPLHF.

The chain is built from TRBV19 and TRBJ1-1, with D perhaps matching TRBD1 (6 bases). Germline CDR1 reads LNHDA; CDR2 reads SQIVND (reference sequence). Trimming removed 6 bases at V and 1 base at J, with 9 bases between. This CDR3 contains 13 residues. CDR3 in amino acids: CASRLTGNTEAFF. Here the CDR3 DNA reads TGTGCCAGTAGACTGACAGGGAACACTGAAGCTTTCTTT.

The V gene is TRBV5-1, the J gene TRBJ2-7; 11 nucleotides agree with TRBD1. The CDR3 length is 18 residues. The germline V gene has CDR1 SGHRS and CDR2 YFSETQ. V lost 4 bases, J lost 7 bases, and 19 bases stayed unmatched. The CDR3: CASSPGTGGSDPSREQYF. Here the CDR3 DNA reads TGCGCCAGCAGCCCCGGGACAGGGGGAAGTGATCCAAGTAGGGAGCAGTACTTC.

CDR3 DNA sequence: TGTGCCAGCAGCTTATGGGGGACAGGGGGCGCGGAGACCCAGTACTTC. Translated, it gives CASSLWGTGGAETQYF. This sequence joins TRBV7-3 and TRBJ2-5, with 12 nucleotides matching TRBD1. Trimming took 2 bases from V and 5 from J; bases not matched to a gene: 6. The germline V gene encodes CDR1 SGHTA and CDR2 FQGTGA. The CDR3 is made up of 16 amino acids.

The chain uses TRBV11-2 and TRBJ1-6, with D maybe TRBD1 (6 bases). The ends were cut back, 0 bases at V and 7 bases at J, with 10 bases in the middle. The CDR3 runs 15 residues. Germline loops: CDR1 SGHAT, CDR2 FQNNGV. The CDR3 region is CASSLDRGRNSPLHF. The DNA of the CDR3 is TGTGCCAGCAGCTTAGACAGGGGACGCAATTCACCCCTCCACTTT.

V and J are TRBV29-1 and TRBJ1-1; 8 nucleotides line up with TRBD1. CDR1 is SQVTM, CDR2 ANQGSEA, per germline. Trimming took 7 bases from V and 5 from J; bases not matched to a gene: 9. The CDR3 is 13 residues long. In nucleotides, the CDR3 is TGCAGCGCTTACAGGGGGACGGGGACTGAAGCTTTCTTT. Translated: CSAYRGTGTEAFF.

This sequence joins TRBV27 and TRBJ1-2; the D is unclear. Trimming cost V 9 bases and J 4 bases, with 9 bases left between them. The CDR3 length is 11 residues. Germline V gene sequence: CDR1 MNHEY, CDR2 SMNVEV (reference sequence). CDR3 protein: CARSRVYGYTF. The CDR3 DNA sequence: TGTGCCAGATCGAGGGTCTATGGCTACACCTTC.

The rearrangement uses TRBV7-2 and TRBJ1-1; tentatively, D is TRBD1 (5 bases). V lost 4 bases and J lost 1, with 13 bases in between. Germline lookup yields CDR1 SGHTA and CDR2 FQGNSA. This CDR3 has 15 amino acids. This chain's CDR3 is CASSWGILRNTEAFF. CDR3 bases: TGTGCCAGCAGCTGGGGCATCCTACGGAACACTGAAGCTTTCTTT.

The chain couples TRBV6-5 to TRBJ1-2; D remains unclear. Germline lookup yields CDR1 MNHEY and CDR2 SVGAGI. The CDR3 sequence is 13 residues long. Trimming cost V 6 bases and J 8 bases, with 16 bases left between them. The CDR3 sequence: CASSSPVKQGYTF. In DNA form, the CDR3 reads TGTGCCAGCAGCTCCCCCGTCAAGCAAGGCTACACCTTC.

The chain recombines TRBV7-9 with TRBJ1-4; a weak D match, TRBD1 (6 bases). Germline V gene lookup returns CDR1 SEHNR and CDR2 FQNEAQ (reference sequence). The CDR3 contains 16 residues. V dropped 6 bases and J dropped 7 bases, with 21 bases sitting between them. CDR3 loop: CASSSDTGRRREKLFF. CDR3 DNA sequence: TGTGCCAGCAGTAGTGATACAGGGAGACGGCGTGAAAAACTGTTTTTT.

The rearrangement uses TRBV19 and TRBJ1-1, with no clear D. The CDR3 is 14 amino acids. Germline V CDR1 and CDR2: LNHDA, SQIVND (reference sequence). The V gene lost 7 bases and the J gene lost 1 base, with 13 bases spanning the gap. The CDR3 spells CASTTPLRNTEAFF. In DNA, the CDR3 is TGTGCCAGTACCACCCCCCTGAGGAACACTGAAGCTTTCTTT.

The CDR3 sequence: CASSLNYGTGNEQYF. CDR3 in DNA: TGCGCCAGCAGCCTAAATTACGGGACAGGGAACGAGCAGTACTTC. The chain is built from TRBV5-1 and TRBJ2-7; 9 nucleotides align to TRBD1. V shed 4 bases, J shed 5 bases, and the junction held 10 bases outside the gene matches. CDR1 is SGHRS, CDR2 YFSETQ, per germline. The CDR3 covers 15 residues.

The V call is TRBV7-9, the J call TRBJ2-6; D is perhaps TRBD1 (5 bases). Per germline, CDR1 SEHNR and CDR2 FQNEAQ (reference sequence). The CDR3 runs 17 residues. The V gene lost 3 bases and the J gene lost 0 bases, with 12 bases spanning the gap. In DNA, the CDR3 is TGTGCCAGCAGCTTGGCAGGGCATAGCTCTGGGGCCAACGTCCTGACTTTC. This gives the protein CASSLAGHSSGANVLTF.

This clone has a handful of counts. The genes are TRBV19 and TRBJ1-6; possible D gene TRBD1, 6 bases. The CDR3 has 15 amino acids. V lost 1 base, J lost 4 bases, and 8 bases lay in between. Per germline, CDR1 LNHDA and CDR2 SQIVND (reference sequence). The CDR3 DNA reads as TGTGCCAGTAGTATAGCCCAGGGGTATAATTCACCCCTCCACTTT. Its translation is CASSIAQGYNSPLHF.

The rearrangement uses TRBV7-2 and TRBJ1-1, with unresolved D. Trimming stripped 5 bases from V and 2 bases from J, with 12 bases between. The germline V gene encodes CDR1 SGHTA and CDR2 FQGNSA. The CDR3 totals 14 residues. DNA of the CDR3: TGTGCCAGCAGCCCCCCGCGCTTCAACACTGAAGCTTTCTTT. Encoded protein: CASSPPRFNTEAFF. Together with reference TRBV7-2 and TRBJ1-1, the CDR3 gives the full variable domain: GAGVSQSPSNKVTEKGKDVELRCDPISGHTALYWYRQSLGQGLEFLIYFQGNSAPDKSGLPSDRFSAERTGGSVSTLTIQRTQQEDSAVYLCASSPPRFNTEAFFGQGTRLTVV.

The chain is built from TRBV7-9 and TRBJ1-3; the match to TRBD1 covers 11 bases. Looked up from germline, CDR1 is SEHNR and CDR2 is FQNEAQ (reference sequence). V lost 7 bases, J lost 3 bases, and 11 bases stayed unmatched. This CDR3 region has 17 residues. The CDR3 here is CASTQRGTGGFGNTIYF. In DNA, the CDR3 is TGTGCCAGCACTCAGCGGGGGACAGGGGGTTTTGGAAACACCATATATTTT.

The chain couples TRBV12-5 to TRBJ1-2; D is possibly TRBD1 (5 bases). With 5 bases removed from V and 9 bases from J, the gap between germline ends came to 19 bases. CDR3 size: 14 residues. Per germline, CDR1 LGHNT and CDR2 FRNRAP. In DNA form, the CDR3 reads TGTGCTAGTGGTCCCCCGACAGTATCCGGGCGCTACACCTTC. Translating it yields CASGPPTVSGRYTF.

The CDR3 reads CSASQGAGNQPQHF. The CDR3 region has the DNA TGCAGTGCTAGTCAGGGGGCGGGCAATCAGCCCCAGCATTTT. The V call is TRBV20-1, the J call TRBJ1-5, with 8 positions matching TRBD1. Germline values: CDR1 DFQATT, CDR2 SNEGSKA (reference sequence). This CDR3 region has 14 residues. With V trimmed by 3 bases and J by 2 bases, 3 bases remained unmatched.